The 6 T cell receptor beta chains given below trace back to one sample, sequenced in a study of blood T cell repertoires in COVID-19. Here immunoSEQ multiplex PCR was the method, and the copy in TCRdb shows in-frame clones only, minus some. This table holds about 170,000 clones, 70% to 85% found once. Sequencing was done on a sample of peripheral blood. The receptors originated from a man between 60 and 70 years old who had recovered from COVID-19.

CDR3 sequence: CSVTVQGGGEQFF. In DNA form, the CDR3 reads TGCAGCGTCACTGTGCAGGGGGGAGGTGAGCAGTTCTTC. The rearrangement joins TRBV29-1 to TRBJ2-1; D is possibly TRBD1 (7 bases). The CDR3 covers 13 residues. Germline V gene sequence: CDR1 SQVTM, CDR2 ANQGSEA. With 6 bases removed from V and 9 bases from J, the gap between germline ends came to 18 bases.

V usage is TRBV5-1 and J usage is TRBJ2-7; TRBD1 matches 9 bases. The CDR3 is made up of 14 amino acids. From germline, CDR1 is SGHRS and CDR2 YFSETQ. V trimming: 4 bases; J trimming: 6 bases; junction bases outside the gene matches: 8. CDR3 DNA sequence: TGCGCCAGCAGCCTACAAGGGACAGGGACCGAGCAGTACTTC. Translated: CASSLQGTGTEQYF.

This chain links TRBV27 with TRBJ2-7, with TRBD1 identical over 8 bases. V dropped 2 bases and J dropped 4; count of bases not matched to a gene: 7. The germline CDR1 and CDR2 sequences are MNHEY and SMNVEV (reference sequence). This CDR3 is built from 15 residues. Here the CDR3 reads CASSLQGQGGYEQYF. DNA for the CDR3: TGTGCCAGCAGTTTACAAGGACAGGGCGGGTACGAGCAGTACTTC.

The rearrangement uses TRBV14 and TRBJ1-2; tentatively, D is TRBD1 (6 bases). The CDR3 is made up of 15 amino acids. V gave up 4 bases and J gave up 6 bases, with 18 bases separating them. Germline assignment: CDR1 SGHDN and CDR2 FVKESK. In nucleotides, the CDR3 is TGTGCCAGCAGCCCGCCGGGAATGGGGGCTCATGGCTACACCTTC. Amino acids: CASSPPGMGAHGYTF.

The DNA for the CDR3 is TGTGCCAGCAGTGGCGGCGAGACCCAGTACTTC. It is translated as CASSGGETQYF. The chain joins TRBV12-3 or TRBV12-4 to TRBJ2-5; the D is unclear. The V gene lost 5 bases and the J gene lost 5 bases, with 6 bases spanning the gap. The CDR3 covers 11 residues.

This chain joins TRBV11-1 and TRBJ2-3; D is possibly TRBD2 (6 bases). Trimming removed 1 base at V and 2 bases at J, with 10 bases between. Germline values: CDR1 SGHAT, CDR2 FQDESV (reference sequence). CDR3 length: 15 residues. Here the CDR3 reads CASSLEGLLTDTQYF. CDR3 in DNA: TGTGCCAGCAGCTTAGAGGGACTTCTCACAGATACGCAGTATTTT.